This T cell receptor (beta chain) was profiled in a study of blood T cell repertoires in COVID-19. The overall study: Sample material is recorded as cDNA or gDNA derived from T cells, B-cell-depleted T cells, or PBMCs.

Original data processing: It was from reference gene primer amplification that nucleated cell counts were estimated. TCRdb keeps only in-frame clones here, not all; method: immunoSEQ multiplex PCR. That table is the source of V, J and clone size, and D and trimming were worked out from the DNA. The sample has tens of thousands of clones, around 85% seen once. In this sample, this clone turned up once. The CDR3 has 10 residues. Trimming left V 4 bases short and J 6 bases short, with 4 bases between. Source material: peripheral blood. The rearrangement joins TRBV12-3 or TRBV12-4 to TRBJ2-7; D unclear. The sequence was obtained from a man aged 65-85 years with acute or convalescent COVID-19. The CDR3 DNA follows: TGTGCCAGCAGTTCGTCCGAGCAGTACTTC. Translated: CASSSSEQYF.